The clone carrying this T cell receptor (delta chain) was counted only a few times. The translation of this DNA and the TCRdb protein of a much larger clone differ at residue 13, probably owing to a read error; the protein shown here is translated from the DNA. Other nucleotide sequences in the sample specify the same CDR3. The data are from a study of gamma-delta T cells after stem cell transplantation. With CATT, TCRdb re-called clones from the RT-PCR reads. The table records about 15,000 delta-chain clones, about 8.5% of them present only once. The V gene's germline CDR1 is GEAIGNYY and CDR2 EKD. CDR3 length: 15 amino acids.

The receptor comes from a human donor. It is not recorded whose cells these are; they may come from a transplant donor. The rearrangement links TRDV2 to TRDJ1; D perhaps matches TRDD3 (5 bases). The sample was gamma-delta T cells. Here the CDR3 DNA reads TGTGCCTGTGACACCGTGGAGGGATTACTCGGTAAACCCATCTTT. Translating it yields CACDTVEGLLGKPIF.